This T cell receptor beta chain was obtained from a study of tumor and adjacent non-tumor tissue in lung cancer (dated by TCRdb to 2016 to 2018). The study in broad terms: Patients with adenocarcinoma (approximately twelve), squamous cell carcinoma (2) and small cell lung cancer (1) were included in the cohort. A total of 95 million to 150 million productive TCRbeta reads were generated by sequencing, corresponding to an average of about 4.17 million reads per sample. Among the approximately 15 patients, ages ranged from roughly 30 to 76 years, approximately 10 were men and 5 were women, and disease was TNM stage I to III. Bulk TCRbeta repertoires were compared between lung tumor tissue and matched distant non-tumor lung tissue obtained from more than 12 lung cancer patients. TCRbeta CDR3 sequencing was performed on a few dozen paired specimens, with one tumor sample and one normal lung sample collected per patient. Overall results and qualifications from the work: Younger patients had significantly higher TCR diversity, and higher tumor TCR diversity was associated with shorter overall and disease-free survival. The top 100 clones accounted for a significantly larger cumulative portion of the repertoire in normal lung than in tumor tissue. Because peripheral blood was not sequenced, the blood TCRbeta repertoires of the lung cancer patients in the study went unexamined. TCR diversity (inverse Simpson) was significantly higher in tumor than in normal lung tissue (roughly 390 vs 170, P = 0.0075, Mann-Whitney U test). The cohort had only about 16 patients, and the authors noted that larger samples and more detailed clinical data are needed. Neither the sequencing platform nor unique molecular identifiers are named or mentioned anywhere in the methods.

Relative to germline, V is 7 bases shorter and J is 2 bases shorter, with 12 bases between their ends. Looking up the germline V gene yields CDR1 SQVTM and CDR2 ANQGSEA. The CDR3, from cysteine to phenylalanine, totals 13 residues. The CDR3 DNA has 39 bases and is translated from base 1. The method was multiplex PCR. Sequencing was performed on an Illumina HiSeq 2500. Following protocols modified from ARM-PCR, the researchers constructed TCRbeta libraries through three rounds of nested PCR with primers (Table S4). Before sequencing, PCR products of 200-500 bp were excised from the gel and purified with the QIAquick gel extraction kit. In the source study's methods: Reads were cleaned using Trimmomatic, were merged into complete CDR3 sequences using FLASH, and were assigned to V(D)J germline segments using MiTCR. VDJtools was used to compute clonal diversity as the inverse Simpson's index. In-frame sequences without a premature stop codon were defined as productive reads. TCRdb reworked the public reads: Q25 trimming with fastp, MiXCR clone assembly, productive beta chains retained. Each entry is one CDR3 protein sequence, shown with its most common DNA and genes. Clone size and V and J calls follow TCRdb, not the original study. Across this sample there are more than 35,000 distinct CDR3 sequences, with approximately 59% seen only once. 15% to 20% of the sample belongs to the ten largest clones.

Bulk unsorted tissue served as the source for RNA extraction, and RNA quality was assessed using a NanoDrop ND-1000 and an Agilent 2100. The normal lung samples consisted of distant non-tumor tissue collected more than 3 cm from the tumor edge. Donors were newly diagnosed lung cancer patients admitted for thoracic surgery in China between August and November 2014, without prior chemotherapy. The study excluded patients who had received radiotherapy or chemotherapy before or who had another cancer at the same time. Pieces of surgical tissue measuring roughly 1-2 cm3 were kept in RNAlater solution and stored at -80 degrees C until use. In its sample, this clonotype was seen many times. Its recognized antigen is unknown. The input lacks base qualities; no much larger clone sits a single base away.

The clonotype originates from a woman between 40 and 55 years old with non-small cell lung cancer. Material: distant non-tumor lung tissue. The rearranged chain carries TRBV29-1 and TRBJ1-5; TRBD1 is possibly the D segment (6 matching bases). Here the CDR3 is given as CSAGAGGNQPQHF. The sequenced DNA: TGCAGCGCCGGAGCAGGGGGCAATCAGCCCCAGCATTTT.